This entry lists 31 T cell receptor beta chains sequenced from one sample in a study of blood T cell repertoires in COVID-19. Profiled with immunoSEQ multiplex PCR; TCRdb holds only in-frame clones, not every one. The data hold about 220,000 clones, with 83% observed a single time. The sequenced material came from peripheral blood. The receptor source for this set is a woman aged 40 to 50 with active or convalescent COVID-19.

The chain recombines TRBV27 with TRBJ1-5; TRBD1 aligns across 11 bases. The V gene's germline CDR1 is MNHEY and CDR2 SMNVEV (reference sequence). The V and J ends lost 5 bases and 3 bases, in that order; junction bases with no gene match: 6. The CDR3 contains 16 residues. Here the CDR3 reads CASSTGQGAVNQPQHF. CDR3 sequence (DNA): TGTGCCAGCAGTACCGGACAGGGGGCGGTCAATCAGCCCCAGCATTTT.

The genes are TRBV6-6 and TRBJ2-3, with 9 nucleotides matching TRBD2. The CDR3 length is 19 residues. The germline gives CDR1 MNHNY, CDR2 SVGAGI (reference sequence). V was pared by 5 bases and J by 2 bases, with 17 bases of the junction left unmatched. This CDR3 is CASSLPPRRGGNLTDTQYF. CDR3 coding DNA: TGTGCCAGCAGTCTCCCCCCCAGGCGGGGGGGCAACCTCACAGATACGCAGTATTTT.

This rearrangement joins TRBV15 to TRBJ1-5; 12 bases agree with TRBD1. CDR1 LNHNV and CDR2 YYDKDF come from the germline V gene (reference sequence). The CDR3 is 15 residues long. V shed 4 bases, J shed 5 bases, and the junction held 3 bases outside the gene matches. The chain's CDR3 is CATSTGTGGYQPQHF. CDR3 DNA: TGTGCCACCAGCACAGGGACAGGGGGCTATCAGCCCCAGCATTTT.

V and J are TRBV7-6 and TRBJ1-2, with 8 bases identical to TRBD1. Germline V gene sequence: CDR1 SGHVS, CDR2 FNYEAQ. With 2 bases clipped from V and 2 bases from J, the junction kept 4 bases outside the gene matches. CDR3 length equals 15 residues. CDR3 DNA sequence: TGTGCCAGCAGCTTATCGGCAGGGGGCAACTATGGCTACACCTTC. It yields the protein CASSLSAGGNYGYTF. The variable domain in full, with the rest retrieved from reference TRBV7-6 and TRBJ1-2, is GAGVSQSPRYKVTKRGQDVALRCDPISGHVSLYWYRQALGQGPEFLTYFNYEAQQDKSGLPNDRFSAERPEGSISTLTIQRTEQRDSAMYRCASSLSAGGNYGYTFGSGTRLTVV.

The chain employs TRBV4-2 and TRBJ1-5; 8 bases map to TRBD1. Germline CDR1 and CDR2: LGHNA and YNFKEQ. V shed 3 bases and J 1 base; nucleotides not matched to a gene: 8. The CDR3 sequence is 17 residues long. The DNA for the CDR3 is TGTGCCAGCAGCCAGCTGGGCGGACAGGGAAGCAATCAGCCCCAGCATTTT. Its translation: CASSQLGGQGSNQPQHF.

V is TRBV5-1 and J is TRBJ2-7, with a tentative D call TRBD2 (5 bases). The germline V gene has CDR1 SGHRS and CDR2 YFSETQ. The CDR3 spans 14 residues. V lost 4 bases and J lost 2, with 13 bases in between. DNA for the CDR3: TGCGCCAGCAGCATAAGCGGCCCAACCTACGAGCAGTACTTC. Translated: CASSISGPTYEQYF.

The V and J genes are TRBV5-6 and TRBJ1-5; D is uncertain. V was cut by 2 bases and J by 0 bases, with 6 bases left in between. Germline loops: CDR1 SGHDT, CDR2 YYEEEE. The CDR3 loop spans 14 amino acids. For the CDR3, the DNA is TGTGCCAGCAGCTTAGTCTATAGCAATCAGCCCCAGCATTTT. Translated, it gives CASSLVYSNQPQHF.

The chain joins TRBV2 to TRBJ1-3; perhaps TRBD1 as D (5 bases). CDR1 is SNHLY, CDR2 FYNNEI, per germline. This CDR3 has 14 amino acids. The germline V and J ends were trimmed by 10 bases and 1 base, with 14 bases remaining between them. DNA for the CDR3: TGTGCCACGGACGGGGGTAGGTCTGGAAACACCATATATTTT. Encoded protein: CATDGGRSGNTIYF.

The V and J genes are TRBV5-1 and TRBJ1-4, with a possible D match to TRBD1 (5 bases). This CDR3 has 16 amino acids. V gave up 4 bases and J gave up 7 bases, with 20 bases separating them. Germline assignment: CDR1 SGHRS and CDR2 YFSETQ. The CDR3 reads CASSPVDGGWREKLFF. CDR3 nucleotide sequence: TGCGCCAGCAGCCCCGTCGACGGGGGATGGCGTGAAAAACTGTTTTTT.

CDR3 loop: CASSLVNGQGLSGELFF. The CDR3 coding sequence is TGCGCCAGCAGCTTGGTTAATGGACAGGGACTCTCCGGGGAGCTGTTTTTT. The gene calls are TRBV5-1 and TRBJ2-2, with 8 bases identical to TRBD1. The V gene end was trimmed by 0 bases and the J gene end by 6 bases; junction bases not matched to a gene: 10. The CDR3 contains 17 residues. Germline V lookup: CDR1 SGHRS, CDR2 YFSETQ.

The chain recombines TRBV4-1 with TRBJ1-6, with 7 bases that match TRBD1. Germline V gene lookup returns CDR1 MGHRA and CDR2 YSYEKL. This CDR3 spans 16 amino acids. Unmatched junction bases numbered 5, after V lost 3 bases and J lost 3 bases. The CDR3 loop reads CASSHPDRNYNSPLHF. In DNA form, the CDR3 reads TGCGCCAGCAGCCATCCGGACAGGAACTATAATTCACCCCTCCACTTT.

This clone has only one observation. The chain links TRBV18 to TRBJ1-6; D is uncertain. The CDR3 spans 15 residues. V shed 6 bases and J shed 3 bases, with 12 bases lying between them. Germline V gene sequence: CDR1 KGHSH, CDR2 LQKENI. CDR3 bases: TGTGCCAGCTCCCCCGCGGGGAGCTATAATTCACCCCTCCACTTT. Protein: CASSPAGSYNSPLHF. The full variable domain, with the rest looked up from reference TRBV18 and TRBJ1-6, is NAGVMQNPRHLVRRRGQEARLRCSPMKGHSHVYWYRQLPEEGLKFMVYLQKENIIDESGMPKERFSAEFPKEGPSILRIQQVVRGDSAAYFCASSPAGSYNSPLHFGNGTRLTVT.

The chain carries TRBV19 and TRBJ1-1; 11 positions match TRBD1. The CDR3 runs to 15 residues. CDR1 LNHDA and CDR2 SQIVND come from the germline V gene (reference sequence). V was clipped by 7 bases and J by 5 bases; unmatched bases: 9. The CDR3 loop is CASTTDRGPGTEAFF. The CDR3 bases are TGTGCCAGTACCACGGACAGGGGGCCGGGGACTGAAGCTTTCTTT.

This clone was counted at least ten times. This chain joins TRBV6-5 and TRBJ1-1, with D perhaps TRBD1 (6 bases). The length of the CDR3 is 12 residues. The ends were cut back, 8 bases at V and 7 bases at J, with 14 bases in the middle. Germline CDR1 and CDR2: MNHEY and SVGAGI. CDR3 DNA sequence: TGTGCCAGCGTCCGGGGGGGGCATGAAGCTTTCTTT. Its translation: CASVRGGHEAFF.

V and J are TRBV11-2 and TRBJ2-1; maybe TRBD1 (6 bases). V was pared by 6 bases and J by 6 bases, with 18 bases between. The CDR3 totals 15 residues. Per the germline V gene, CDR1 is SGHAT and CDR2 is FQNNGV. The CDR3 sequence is CASRLPGQGINEQFF. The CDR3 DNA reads TGTGCCAGCAGGTTACCGGGACAAGGAATCAATGAGCAGTTCTTC.

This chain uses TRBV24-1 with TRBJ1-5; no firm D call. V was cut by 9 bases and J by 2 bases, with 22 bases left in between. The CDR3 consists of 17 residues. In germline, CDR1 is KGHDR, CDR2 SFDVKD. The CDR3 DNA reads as TGTGCCACCCTCGGCATAATAGGGTCGGAGGGCAATCAGCCCCAGCATTTT. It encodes CATLGIIGSEGNQPQHF.

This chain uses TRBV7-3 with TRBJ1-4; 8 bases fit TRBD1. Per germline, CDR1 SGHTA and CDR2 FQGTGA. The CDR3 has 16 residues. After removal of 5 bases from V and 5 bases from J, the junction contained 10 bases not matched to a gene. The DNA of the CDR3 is TGTGCCAGCAGCCCCGACCGGACAGGGCTAAATGAAAAACTGTTTTTT. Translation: CASSPDRTGLNEKLFF. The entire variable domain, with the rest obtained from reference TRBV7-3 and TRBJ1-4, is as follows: GAGVSQTPSNKVTEKGKYVELRCDPISGHTALYWYRQSLGQGPEFLIYFQGTGAADDSGLPNDRFFAVRPEGSVSTLKIQRTERGDSAVYLCASSPDRTGLNEKLFFGSGTQLSVL.

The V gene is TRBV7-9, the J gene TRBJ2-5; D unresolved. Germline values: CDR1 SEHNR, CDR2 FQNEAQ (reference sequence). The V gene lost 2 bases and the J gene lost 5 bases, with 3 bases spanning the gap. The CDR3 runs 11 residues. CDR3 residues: CASSLLETQYF. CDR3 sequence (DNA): TGTGCCAGCAGCTTACTCGAGACCCAGTACTTC.

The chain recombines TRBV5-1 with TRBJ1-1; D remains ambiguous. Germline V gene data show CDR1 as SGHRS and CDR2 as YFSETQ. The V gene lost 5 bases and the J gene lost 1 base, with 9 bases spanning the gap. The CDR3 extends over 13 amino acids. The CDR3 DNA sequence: TGCGCCAGCAGTCACGCTAGGAACACTGAAGCTTTCTTT. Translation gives CASSHARNTEAFF. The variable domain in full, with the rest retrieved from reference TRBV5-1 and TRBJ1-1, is KAGVTQTPRYLIKTRGQQVTLSCSPISGHRSVSWYQQTPGQGLQFLFEYFSETQRNKGNFPGRFSGRQFSNSRSEMNVSTLELGDSALYLCASSHARNTEAFFGQGTRLTVV.

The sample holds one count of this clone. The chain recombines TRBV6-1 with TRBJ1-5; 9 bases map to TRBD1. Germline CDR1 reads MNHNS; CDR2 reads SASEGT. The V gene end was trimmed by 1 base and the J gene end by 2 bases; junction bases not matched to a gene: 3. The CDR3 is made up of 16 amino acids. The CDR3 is CASSEGGQGRNQPQHF. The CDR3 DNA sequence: TGTGCCAGCAGTGAAGGTGGACAGGGGCGCAATCAGCCCCAGCATTTT.

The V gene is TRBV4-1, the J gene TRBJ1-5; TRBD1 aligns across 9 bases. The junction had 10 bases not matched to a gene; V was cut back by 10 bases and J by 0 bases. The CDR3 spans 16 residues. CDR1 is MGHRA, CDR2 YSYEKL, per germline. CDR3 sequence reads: CATSGQGPYSNQPQHF. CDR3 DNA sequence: TGCGCCACCTCGGGACAGGGCCCCTATAGCAATCAGCCCCAGCATTTT.

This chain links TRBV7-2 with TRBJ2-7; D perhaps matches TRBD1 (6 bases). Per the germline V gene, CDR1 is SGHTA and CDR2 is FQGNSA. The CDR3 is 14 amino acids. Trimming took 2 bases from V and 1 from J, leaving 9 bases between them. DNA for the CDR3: TGTGCCAGCAGCTTATTAGGACAGTCCTACGAGCAGTACTTC. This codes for CASSLLGQSYEQYF.

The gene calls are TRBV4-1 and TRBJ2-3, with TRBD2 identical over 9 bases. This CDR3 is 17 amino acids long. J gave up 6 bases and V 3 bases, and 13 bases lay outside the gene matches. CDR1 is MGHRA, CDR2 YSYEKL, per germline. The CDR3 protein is CASSHPTQRGAGDTQYF. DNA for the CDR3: TGCGCCAGCAGCCATCCCACCCAGCGGGGGGCGGGGGATACGCAGTATTTT.

DNA of the CDR3: TGTGCCAGCAGCCCGGGACAGGGGAACACTGAAGCTTTCTTT. It is translated as CASSPGQGNTEAFF. The V call is TRBV11-3, the J call TRBJ1-1, with 9 bases matching TRBD1. Germline-derived CDR1 and CDR2 are SGHNT and YENEEA. The CDR3 has 14 residues. The ends lost 5 bases at V and 1 base at J; junction bases unmatched: 2. Full variable domain (outside the CDR3, taken from reference TRBV11-3 and TRBJ1-1): EAGVVQSPRYKIIEKKQPVAFWCNPISGHNTLYWYLQNLGQGPELLIRYENEEAVDDSQLPKDRFSAERLKGVDSTLKIQPAELGDSAVYLCASSPGQGNTEAFFGQGTRLTVV.

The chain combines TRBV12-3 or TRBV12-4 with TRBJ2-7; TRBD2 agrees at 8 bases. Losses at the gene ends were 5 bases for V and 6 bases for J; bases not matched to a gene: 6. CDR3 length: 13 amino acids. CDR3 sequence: CASSPGTRREQYF. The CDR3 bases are TGTGCCAGCAGTCCCGGGACTAGGCGCGAGCAGTACTTC.

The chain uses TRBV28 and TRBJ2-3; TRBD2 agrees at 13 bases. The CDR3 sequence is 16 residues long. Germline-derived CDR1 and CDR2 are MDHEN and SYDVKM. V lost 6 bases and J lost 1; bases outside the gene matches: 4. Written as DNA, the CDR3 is TGTGCCAGCAGCCTACTAGCGGGAGGGCGCACAGATACGCAGTATTTT. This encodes CASSLLAGGRTDTQYF. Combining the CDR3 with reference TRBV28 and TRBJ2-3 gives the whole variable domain DVKVTQSSRYLVKRTGEKVFLECVQDMDHENMFWYRQDPGLGLRLIYFSYDVKMKEKGDIPEGYSVSREKKERFSLILESASTNQTSMYLCASSLLAGGRTDTQYFGPGTRLTVL.

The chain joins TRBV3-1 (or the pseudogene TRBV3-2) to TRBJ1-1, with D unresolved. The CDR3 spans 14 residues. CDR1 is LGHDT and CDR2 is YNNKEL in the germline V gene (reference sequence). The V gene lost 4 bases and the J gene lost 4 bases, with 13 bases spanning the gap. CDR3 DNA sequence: TGTGCCAGCAGCCCCCAAAGAGGGTTCACTGAAGCTTTCTTT. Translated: CASSPQRGFTEAFF.

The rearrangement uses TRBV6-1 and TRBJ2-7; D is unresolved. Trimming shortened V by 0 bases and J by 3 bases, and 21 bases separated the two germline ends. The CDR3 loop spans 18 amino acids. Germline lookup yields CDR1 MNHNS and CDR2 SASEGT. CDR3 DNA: TGTGCCAGCAGTGAAGCGCTTCGAGGAGCCCGGTTAAACTACGAGCAGTACTTC. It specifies CASSEALRGARLNYEQYF.

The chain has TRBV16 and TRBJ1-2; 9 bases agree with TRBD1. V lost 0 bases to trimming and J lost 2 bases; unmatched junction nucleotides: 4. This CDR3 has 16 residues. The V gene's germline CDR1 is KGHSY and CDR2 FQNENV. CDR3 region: CASSQSGTGNNYGYTF. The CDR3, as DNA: TGTGCCAGCAGCCAATCGGGGACAGGGAACAACTATGGCTACACCTTC.

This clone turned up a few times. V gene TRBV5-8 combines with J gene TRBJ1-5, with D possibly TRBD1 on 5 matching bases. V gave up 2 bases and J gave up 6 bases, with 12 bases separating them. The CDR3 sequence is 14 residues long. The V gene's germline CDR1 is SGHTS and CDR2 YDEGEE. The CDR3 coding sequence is TGTGCCAGCAGCTTTAGGGGCCAAGGTCAGCCCCAGCATTTT. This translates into CASSFRGQGQPQHF. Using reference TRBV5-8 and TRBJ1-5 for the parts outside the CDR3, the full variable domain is EAGVTQSPTHLIKTRGQQATLRCSPISGHTSVYWYQQALGLGLQFLLWYDEGEERNRGNFPPRFSGRQFPNYSSELNVNALELEDSALYLCASSFRGQGQPQHFGDGTRLSIL.

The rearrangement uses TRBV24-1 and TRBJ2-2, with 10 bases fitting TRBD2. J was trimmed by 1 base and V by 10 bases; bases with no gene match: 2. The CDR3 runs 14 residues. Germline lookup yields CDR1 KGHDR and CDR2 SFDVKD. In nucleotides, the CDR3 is TGTGCCACGTCTAGCGGGAGGAACACCGGGGAGCTGTTTTTT. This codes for CATSSGRNTGELFF.